The clone carrying this T cell receptor (beta chain) was seen a few times. Germline CDR1 is MNHEY and CDR2 is SMNVEV (reference sequence). Germline trimming cut 5 bases from V and 7 bases from J; bases unmatched to any gene: 8. The CDR3 is 14 amino acids. The sample comes from a study of blood T cell repertoires in COVID-19. In the original processing: Scientists estimated how many nucleated cells there were by amplifying reference gene primers. Method: immunoSEQ multiplex PCR; TCRdb's copy keeps in-frame clones and lacks some. V and J calls and clone size are as listed in that table; D and trimming were resolved from the DNA. Of 35,000 to 55,000 clones listed, 88% are singletons.

This clonotype was obtained from a human donor in a cohort sampled during active COVID-19. This rearrangement joins TRBV27 to TRBJ1-5, with TRBD1 matching over 7 bases. Sequences were obtained from peripheral blood. The CDR3 loop reads CASSRTGAGQPQHF. CDR3 nucleotide sequence: TGTGCCAGCAGTCGTACAGGGGCAGGGCAGCCCCAGCATTTT.